A single sample is the source of the 12 T cell receptor beta chains below, sequenced in a study of cytomegalovirus exposure and HLA in healthy donors. 13 Jbeta primers and 60 Vbeta primers were used for the PCR. Data came from immunoSEQ multiplex PCR; TCRdb stores just in-frame clones and leaves some out. The table records over 100,000 clones, around 76% of them present only once. Material for sequencing was PBMCs. These receptors came from a male donor in good health and CMV-seronegative.

V and J are TRBV7-9 and TRBJ2-1; 11 bases are a match to TRBD2. CDR3 length equals 17 residues. Per germline, CDR1 SEHNR and CDR2 FQNEAQ (reference sequence). V shed 1 base, J shed 1 base, and the junction held 3 bases outside the gene matches. The CDR3 DNA sequence: TGTGCCAGCAGCTTAGAGGCTAGCGGGGGGTCCTACAATGAGCAGTTCTTC. This translates into CASSLEASGGSYNEQFF.

This clone occurred once. The rearrangement uses TRBV7-6 and TRBJ2-2; 11 nucleotides match TRBD2. Looked up from germline, CDR1 is SGHVS and CDR2 is FNYEAQ. J lost 5 bases, V lost 5 bases, and 10 bases had no gene match. The CDR3 runs to 17 residues. CDR3 sequence reads: CASSLIAGGGFTGELFF. In nucleotides, the CDR3 is TGTGCCAGCAGCCTAATAGCGGGAGGGGGCTTTACCGGGGAGCTGTTTTTT.

V gene TRBV7-9 combines with J gene TRBJ2-1; 10 nucleotides match TRBD2. Trimming at V came to 4 bases and at J to 6 bases, leaving 12 bases not matched to a gene. Germline V gives CDR1 SEHNR, CDR2 FQNEAQ (reference sequence). This CDR3 region has 17 residues. CDR3 loop: CASSYPRLAGGPNEQFF. CDR3 coding DNA: TGTGCCAGCAGCTACCCCCGACTAGCGGGTGGACCCAATGAGCAGTTCTTC.

This clone was observed a handful of times. The V gene is TRBV19, the J gene TRBJ1-5, with a weak D call TRBD1 (5 bases). Germline assignment: CDR1 LNHDA and CDR2 SQIVND (reference sequence). Trimming stripped 7 bases from V and 12 bases from J, with 13 bases between. The CDR3 runs 11 residues. The CDR3: CASKTRDYQHF. The DNA of the CDR3 is TGTGCCAGTAAAACCCGGGACTACCAGCATTTT.

The chain recombines TRBV9 with TRBJ1-2; D possibly corresponds to TRBD1 (6 bases). The CDR3 has 14 amino acids. Germline V gene data show CDR1 as SGDLS and CDR2 as YYNGEE. Trimming took 3 bases from V and 6 from J, leaving 15 bases between them. The CDR3 coding sequence is TGTGCCAGCAGCGCCGGACAGCTAACCCATGGCTACACCTTC. Translation gives CASSAGQLTHGYTF.

V usage is TRBV7-2 and J usage is TRBJ2-1; TRBD2 aligns across 8 bases. The CDR3 totals 15 residues. The V gene's germline CDR1 is SGHTA and CDR2 FQGNSA. V dropped 5 bases and J dropped 12; count of bases not matched to a gene: 15. The chain's CDR3 is CASSPIGAGGSAQFF. DNA of the CDR3: TGTGCCAGCAGCCCAATAGGGGCGGGAGGTTCTGCGCAGTTCTTC.

The rearrangement uses TRBV19 and TRBJ2-5; 8 bases match TRBD1. This CDR3 contains 14 residues. V lost 4 bases, J lost 5 bases, and 6 bases stayed unmatched. CDR1 is LNHDA, CDR2 SQIVND, per germline (reference sequence). The CDR3 sequence: CASSRDRLGETQYF. In nucleotides, the CDR3 is TGTGCCAGTAGTAGGGACAGGTTGGGGGAGACCCAGTACTTC.

The genes are TRBV2 and TRBJ2-1; 11 bases align to TRBD2. After removal of 7 bases from V and 10 bases from J, the junction contained 15 bases not matched to a gene. Germline assignment: CDR1 SNHLY and CDR2 FYNNEI. CDR3 length: 16 residues. CDR3 residues: CASTEPGTSGGGEQFF. The CDR3 DNA sequence: TGTGCCAGCACCGAACCCGGGACTAGCGGAGGGGGGGAGCAGTTCTTC.

The chain combines TRBV9 with TRBJ2-5, with a tentative D call TRBD1 (5 bases). Trimming removed 5 bases at V and 5 bases at J, with 13 bases between. This CDR3 contains 13 residues. Germline CDR1 reads SGDLS; CDR2 reads YYNGEE. The CDR3 bases are TGTGCCAGCAGTCAACAGGCCACGGAGACCCAGTACTTC. It codes for CASSQQATETQYF. Variable domain in full (rest from reference TRBV9 and TRBJ2-5): DSGVTQTPKHLITATGQRVTLRCSPRSGDLSVYWYQQSLDQGLQFLIQYYNGEERAKGNILERFSAQQFPDLHSELNLSSLELGDSALYFCASSQQATETQYFGPGTRLLVL.

The rearrangement links TRBV4-3 to TRBJ2-1; the match to TRBD2 covers 9 bases. The CDR3 is 17 amino acids. CDR1 is LGHNA, CDR2 YSLEER, per germline. Unmatched junction bases numbered 4, after V lost 1 base and J lost 0 bases. The DNA of the CDR3 is TGCGCCAGCAGCCAAGTGGCTAGCGGGATCTCCTACAATGAGCAGTTCTTC. It is translated as CASSQVASGISYNEQFF.

This chain uses TRBV28 with TRBJ1-3, with 9 bases matching TRBD1. The germline gives CDR1 MDHEN, CDR2 SYDVKM. After removal of 5 bases from V and 1 base from J, the junction contained 3 bases not matched to a gene. The CDR3 is 15 residues long. CDR3 residues: CASSEQGASGNTIYF. The DNA of the CDR3 is TGTGCCAGCAGTGAACAGGGGGCATCTGGAAACACCATATATTTT.

The chain combines TRBV10-3 with TRBJ2-7; 8 bases line up with TRBD1. The CDR3 totals 15 residues. Germline CDR1 ENHRY, CDR2 SYGVKD. J was trimmed by 3 bases and V by 0 bases; bases with no gene match: 4. CDR3 DNA: TGTGCCATCAGTGAGTCGAACAGGGGGGACTACGAGCAGTACTTC. Translating gives CAISESNRGDYEQYF.